The rows below give T cell receptor beta chains drawn from one sample of a study of blood T cells in healthy people across ages. TCRdb reanalysed the 5' RACE reads using MiXCR and keeps one entry per CDR3 protein. The table includes 1.6 million or so distinct CDR3 sequences, about 32% detected once. Sequenced: blood. These receptors were taken from a woman between 25 and 40 years old in good health. The CDR3 runs from the conserved cysteine through the conserved F or W. Each record gives: V gene, J gene, CDR3 protein.

v_gene: TRBV20-1
j_gene: TRBJ2-1
CDR3aa: CSARDQGAGYNEQFF

v_gene: TRBV20-1
j_gene: TRBJ2-1
CDR3aa: CSARDLENEQFF

v_gene: TRBV20-1
j_gene: TRBJ2-7
CDR3aa: CSANPDSYEQYF

v_gene: TRBV6-2/TRBV6-3
j_gene: TRBJ2-3
CDR3aa: CASSYLSSTDTQYF

v_gene: TRBV7-9
j_gene: TRBJ1-5
CDR3aa: CASSPGGEFWPQHF

v_gene: TRBV5-1
j_gene: TRBJ2-5
CDR3aa: CASSDAGGRQETQYF

v_gene: TRBV20-1
j_gene: TRBJ1-5
CDR3aa: CSAISGGEQPQHF

v_gene: TRBV5-5
j_gene: TRBJ1-1
CDR3aa: CASSLGSPAITGPNTEAFF

v_gene: TRBV14
j_gene: TRBJ2-1
CDR3aa: CASSALPGQGDNEQFF

v_gene: TRBV6-4
j_gene: TRBJ2-1
CDR3aa: CTSSDIGTGYHEQFF

v_gene: TRBV12-3/TRBV12-4
j_gene: TRBJ2-3
CDR3aa: CASRKRVRTDAQYF

v_gene: TRBV29-1
j_gene: TRBJ1-1
CDR3aa: CSGNDRGSEAFF

v_gene: TRBV19
j_gene: TRBJ2-1
CDR3aa: CASSIDLGAGNEQFF

v_gene: TRBV2
j_gene: TRBJ2-1
CDR3aa: CASRPETGVYNEQFF

v_gene: TRBV2
j_gene: TRBJ2-1
CDR3aa: CASSLYFSSYNEQFF

v_gene: TRBV28
j_gene: TRBJ2-7
CDR3aa: CASSLMVLRGEQYF

v_gene: TRBV5-4
j_gene: TRBJ2-7
CDR3aa: CASSLRGAQSEQYF

v_gene: TRBV11-2
j_gene: TRBJ2-5
CDR3aa: CASSLAGGAAGSGSAQYF

v_gene: TRBV5-4
j_gene: TRBJ2-1
CDR3aa: CASSLDGTQAYNEQFF

v_gene: TRBV6-2/TRBV6-3
j_gene: TRBJ2-7
CDR3aa: CASRALTSGTGGYEQYF

v_gene: TRBV12-3/TRBV12-4
j_gene: TRBJ2-1
CDR3aa: CASSLPGLANEQFF

v_gene: TRBV6-5
j_gene: TRBJ1-4
CDR3aa: CASSSGIGKLFF

v_gene: TRBV7-9
j_gene: TRBJ2-5
CDR3aa: CASSLIKGGETQYF

v_gene: TRBV29-1
j_gene: TRBJ2-5
CDR3aa: CSVEEGRGLVSAQYF

v_gene: TRBV28
j_gene: TRBJ1-5
CDR3aa: CASKQGGSGPQHF

v_gene: TRBV25-1
j_gene: TRBJ1-2
CDR3aa: CASGTESGYTF

v_gene: TRBV7-9
j_gene: TRBJ1-6
CDR3aa: CASSSGQLSSYNSSLHF

v_gene: TRBV6-6
j_gene: TRBJ2-3
CDR3aa: CASGKPVGGADTQYF

v_gene: TRBV6-5
j_gene: TRBJ2-3
CDR3aa: CASQVGRSTDTQYF